The present T cell receptor (beta chain) was sequenced within a study of T cells after yellow fever vaccination. Turning to the study itself: In the case of low-cell-number fractions, SMART-Seq v4 Ultra Low Input was used for preparation.

There are many counts of this clonotype. Its cognate antigen is unknown. V lost 3 bases and J lost 2; bases outside the gene matches: 6. This CDR3 region has 17 residues. Germline V CDR1 and CDR2: SGHAT, FQNNGV. Universal primer sites and UMIs were introduced during 5'RACE template-switching synthesis of TCR cDNA. TCRdb fed the 5' RACE reads into MiXCR, producing one record per CDR3 protein. The sample has 29,000 or so distinct CDR3 sequences, less than 6.5% seen once; the top ten hold roughly 41%. General study results and limits: At less than 97% for CD4 and over 80% for CD8, most primary-vaccination clones showed up again after the booster. The secondary response showed a weaker magnitude and a faster peak, day 5 versus 15.

The chain carries TRBV11-2 and TRBJ2-1; 11 bases agree with TRBD2. This TCR derives from a man aged 25 to 40 who received the YFV17D yellow fever vaccine. This specimen consisted of CD8+ T cells sorted from PBMCs, obtained 10 days after the yellow fever booster vaccination. The CDR3 DNA follows: TGTGCCAGCAGCTTTTTTAGCGGGAGGGCCCCCTACAATGAGCAGTTCTTC. Amino acids: CASSFFSGRAPYNEQFF. Combining the CDR3 with reference TRBV11-2 and TRBJ2-1 gives the whole variable domain EAGVAQSPRYKIIEKRQSVAFWCNPISGHATLYWYQQILGQGPKLLIQFQNNGVVDDSQLPKDRFSAERLKGVDSTLKIQPAKLEDSAVYLCASSFFSGRAPYNEQFFGPGTRLTVL.